This entry lists 30 T cell receptor beta chains sequenced from one sample in a study of OX40 agonist ivuxolimab in advanced cancers. The library was produced with the immunoSEQ multiplex PCR assay. This immuneACCESS table, as held by TCRdb, lists in-frame sequences with V and J called but not all clones. Of the missing ones, under half trace to an unresolved V gene in checked studies; the others have no known cause. For this sample there are about 67,000 clones; approximately 80% appear just once. Approximately 8% of the sample rests with the top ten. Sequences were derived from CD4+ or CD8+ T cells sorted from blood, sampled in a trial of the OX40 agonist ivuxolimab. The receptors were gathered from an adult with an advanced solid tumor such as melanoma, head and neck, liver or kidney cancer.

The chain couples TRBV7-3 to TRBJ2-7, with 8 bases aligning to TRBD1. The CDR3 totals 15 residues. With V trimmed by 1 base and J by 0 bases, 2 bases remained unmatched. CDR1 is SGHTA and CDR2 is FQGTGA in the germline V gene. CDR3 amino acids: CASSLRDRPSYEQYV. Written as DNA, the CDR3 is TGTGCCAGCAGCTTAAGGGACAGGCCCTCCTACGAGCAGTACGTC.

The rearrangement uses TRBV9 and TRBJ2-2, with 8 positions matching TRBD1. The CDR3 consists of 21 residues. V lost 4 bases, J lost 2 bases, and 22 bases stayed unmatched. Germline V lookup: CDR1 SGDLS, CDR2 YYNGEE. The CDR3 bases are TGTGCCAGCAGCCTTGAGGCCGGGACAGGAGTCTCATACATAAACACCGGGGAGCTGTTTTTT. This sequence encodes CASSLEAGTGVSYINTGELFF.

The rearrangement joins TRBV18 to TRBJ1-5; a possible D gene is TRBD1 (6 bases). CDR3 length equals 17 residues. V was cut by 0 bases and J by 4 bases, with 16 bases left in between. The germline CDR1 and CDR2 sequences are KGHSH and LQKENI. The CDR3 sequence is CASSPPSGVGGNQPQHF. In DNA, the CDR3 is TGTGCCAGCTCACCACCCTCAGGGGTGGGGGGGAATCAGCCCCAGCATTTT.

This rearrangement joins TRBV5-1 to TRBJ2-7, with D possibly being TRBD2 (6 bases). CDR3 length: 14 residues. Trimming pared 5 bases from V and 7 bases from J, leaving 19 bases between. Per the germline V gene, CDR1 is SGHRS and CDR2 is YFSETQ. CDR3 region: CASRGTFSSREQYV. The CDR3 nucleotides read TGCGCCAGCAGGGGGACTTTCTCAAGTCGGGAGCAGTACGTC.

This chain joins TRBV5-1 and TRBJ1-1; 9 nucleotides match TRBD1. This CDR3 is built from 14 residues. CDR1 is SGHRS and CDR2 is YFSETQ in the germline V gene. V was clipped by 1 base and J by 2 bases; unmatched bases: 0. CDR3 coding DNA: TGCGCCAGCAGCTTGACAGGGGGCAACACTGAAGCTTTCTTT. Its protein product is CASSLTGGNTEAFF.

The chain carries TRBV18 and TRBJ2-7, with TRBD1 identical over 7 bases. This CDR3 region has 14 residues. Per germline, CDR1 KGHSH and CDR2 LQKENI. J lost 2 bases, V lost 3 bases, and 4 bases had no gene match. CDR3 bases: TGTGCCAGCTCACCGGGCAGGGGGACCTACGAGCAGTACTTC. Its protein is CASSPGRGTYEQYF. Filled out from reference TRBV18 and TRBJ2-7, the complete variable domain reads NAGVMQNPRHLVRRRGQEARLRCSPMKGHSHVYWYRQLPEEGLKFMVYLQKENIIDESGMPKERFSAEFPKEGPSILRIQQVVRGDSAAYFCASSPGRGTYEQYFGPGTRLTVT.

This rearrangement joins TRBV7-7 to TRBJ1-1; 12 positions agree with TRBD1. The ends lost 10 bases at V and 4 bases at J; junction bases unmatched: 13. The length of the CDR3 is 16 residues. Germline lookup yields CDR1 SSHAT and CDR2 FNYEAQ (reference sequence). The DNA of the CDR3 is TGTGCCACATCGACCGGGACAGGGGGCGGATGCACTGAAGCTTTCTTT. As protein: CATSTGTGGGCTEAFF.

V and J are TRBV2 and TRBJ2-7; D possibly corresponds to TRBD2 (5 bases). The CDR3 is 15 amino acids. V dropped 5 bases and J dropped 2 bases, with 16 bases sitting between them. Germline CDR1 is SNHLY and CDR2 is FYNNEI. CDR3 protein: CASSLRRTGTYEQYF. In DNA form, the CDR3 reads TGTGCCAGCAGTCTTCGACGGACGGGGACCTACGAGCAGTACTTC.

The chain joins TRBV7-9 to TRBJ1-6; possibly TRBD1 for D (6 bases). The V gene's germline CDR1 is SEHNR and CDR2 FQNEAQ (reference sequence). V was shortened by 3 bases and J by 15 bases, with 18 bases between the two germline ends. The CDR3 consists of 14 residues. The CDR3 DNA sequence: TGTGCCAGCAGCTTGGACAGCCAGATTCAGGGCCTCCACTTT. Its translation: CASSLDSQIQGLHF. Supplemented by reference TRBV7-9 and TRBJ1-6, the full variable domain reads DTGVSQNPRHKITKRGQNVTFRCDPISEHNRLYWYRQTLGQGPEFLTYFQNEAQLEKSRLLSDRFSAERPKGSFSTLEIQRTEQGDSAMYLCASSLDSQIQGLHFGNGTRLTVT.

This chain links TRBV5-1 with TRBJ2-5; possibly TRBD2 for D (7 bases). Germline CDR1 SGHRS, CDR2 YFSETQ. Trimming removed 1 base from V and 4 bases from J, with 11 bases in between. CDR3 length equals 14 residues. CDR3 sequence reads: CASSLWGGVETQYF. Here the CDR3 DNA reads TGCGCCAGCAGCTTGTGGGGGGGCGTAGAGACCCAGTACTTC.

V usage is TRBV5-4 and J usage is TRBJ2-2, with D possibly being TRBD1 (7 bases). V was cut by 4 bases and J by 5 bases, with 15 bases left in between. CDR1 is SGHNT and CDR2 is YYREEE in the germline V gene (reference sequence). The CDR3 contains 15 residues. This CDR3 reads CASSQEQGGTGELFF. CDR3 bases: TGTGCCAGCAGCCAAGAGCAGGGGGGAACCGGGGAGCTGTTTTTT.

V usage is TRBV6-5 and J usage is TRBJ2-2; the match to TRBD1 covers 9 bases. The CDR3 sequence is 16 residues long. Unmatched junction bases numbered 4, after V lost 0 bases and J lost 5 bases. CDR1 MNHEY and CDR2 SVGAGI come from the germline V gene. The CDR3, as DNA: TGTGCCAGCAGTTACTCGGGACAGGGAGGGACCGGGGAGCTGTTTTTT. As protein: CASSYSGQGGTGELFF.

The gene calls are TRBV19 and TRBJ2-7; 9 bases fit TRBD1. Trimming removed 5 bases from V and 0 bases from J; junction bases left unmatched: 20. From germline, CDR1 is LNHDA and CDR2 SQIVND (reference sequence). The CDR3 extends over 20 amino acids. For the CDR3, the DNA is TGTGCCAGTAGTGCCCCGCCGGGACAGGGATTGCTAGGTGGCTCCTACGAGCAGTACTTC. Translated: CASSAPPGQGLLGGSYEQYF.

The genes are TRBV27 and TRBJ2-1; tentative D call: TRBD1 (5 bases). V dropped 8 bases and J dropped 0 bases, with 11 bases sitting between them. In germline, CDR1 is MNHEY, CDR2 SMNVEV (reference sequence). This CDR3 has 14 residues. In DNA, the CDR3 is TGTGCCAGCCCCCGACAGAGCTCCTACAATGAGCAGTTCTTC. This encodes CASPRQSSYNEQFF.

The chain recombines TRBV5-5 with TRBJ1-1; no clear D gene. V was shortened by 0 bases and J by 8 bases, with 5 bases between the two germline ends. The CDR3 length is 11 residues. CDR1 and CDR2 from the germline V gene are SGHKS and YYEKEE (reference sequence). The CDR3 region has the DNA TGTGCCAGCAGCTTGGTGACCGAAGCTTTCTTT. Protein product: CASSLVTEAFF.

The CDR3 reads CASSPTRGPGNTIYF. The CDR3 nucleotides read TGTGCCAGCAGTCCGACCAGGGGACCTGGAAACACCATATATTTT. This chain links TRBV14 with TRBJ1-3; possibly TRBD1 for D (6 bases). Trimming took off 6 bases at V and 2 bases at J, with 14 bases between the two ends. The CDR3 length is 15 residues. The germline V gene encodes CDR1 SGHDN and CDR2 FVKESK.

Turning to this clone: Other DNA sequences in this sample translate to the same CDR3. The chain joins TRBV27 to TRBJ1-1; the D gene is possibly TRBD1 (6 bases). CDR1 is MNHEY, CDR2 SMNVEV, per germline (reference sequence). CDR3 length: 14 residues. V shed 5 bases and J shed 8 bases, with 18 bases lying between them. In DNA form, the CDR3 reads TGTGCCAGCAGTACCCAGACAGGCAACGAGGAAGCTTTCTTT. It specifies CASSTQTGNEEAFF.

The V gene is TRBV7-2, the J gene TRBJ2-7, with D perhaps matching TRBD2 (6 bases). Germline CDR1 and CDR2: SGHTA and FQGNSA. Trimming took 3 bases from V and 3 from J, leaving 9 bases between them. This CDR3 spans 13 amino acids. CDR3 amino acids: CASSFGGNYEQYV. CDR3 DNA: TGTGCCAGCAGCTTTGGCGGGAACTACGAGCAGTACGTC.

The chain has TRBV5-1 and TRBJ2-2; TRBD2 aligns across 11 bases. The CDR3 covers 16 residues. J gave up 5 bases and V 5 bases, and 8 bases lay outside the gene matches. Germline V gene lookup returns CDR1 SGHRS and CDR2 YFSETQ. This CDR3 reads CASRLAGDWVTGELFF. Here the CDR3 DNA reads TGCGCCAGCAGACTAGCGGGAGATTGGGTTACCGGGGAGCTGTTTTTT. The variable domain in full, completed from reference TRBV5-1 and TRBJ2-2, reads KAGVTQTPRYLIKTRGQQVTLSCSPISGHRSVSWYQQTPGQGLQFLFEYFSETQRNKGNFPGRFSGRQFSNSRSEMNVSTLELGDSALYLCASRLAGDWVTGELFFGEGSRLTVL.

This clone occurred once. The V call is TRBV7-2, the J call TRBJ1-4; 8 bases are shared with TRBD1. Germline V gene data show CDR1 as SGHTA and CDR2 as FQGNSA. This CDR3 spans 14 amino acids. Germline trimming cut 5 bases from V and 7 bases from J; bases unmatched to any gene: 6. The CDR3 protein is CASSQQGGGEKLFF. The CDR3 region has the DNA TGTGCCAGCAGCCAACAGGGGGGAGGTGAAAAACTGTTTTTT.

V and J are TRBV30 and TRBJ2-3; D uncertain. V was shortened by 1 base and J by 4 bases, with 3 bases between the two germline ends. The CDR3 contains 11 residues. In germline, CDR1 is GTSNPN, CDR2 SVGIG (reference sequence). The CDR3 coding sequence is TGTGCCTGGAGTGGGGCAGATACGCAGTATTTT. It encodes CAWSGADTQYF.

The chain employs TRBV30 and TRBJ2-3; 8 positions agree with TRBD2. This CDR3 is 16 amino acids long. Germline V gene lookup returns CDR1 GTSNPN and CDR2 SVGIG (reference sequence). Trimming at V came to 0 bases and at J to 3 bases, leaving 8 bases not matched to a gene. The CDR3 DNA sequence: TGTGCCTGGAGTGTACGAAAGCGGGGGCGAACAGATACGCAGTATTTT. Translation gives CAWSVRKRGRTDTQYF.

V gene TRBV5-1 combines with J gene TRBJ1-2, with no clear D. This CDR3 region has 12 residues. CDR1 is SGHRS and CDR2 is YFSETQ in the germline V gene. V was cut by 3 bases and J by 6 bases, with 9 bases left in between. The CDR3 bases are TGCGCCAGCAGCTCTACCTTGAATGGCTACACCTTC. Translating it yields CASSSTLNGYTF. The whole variable domain, remainder taken from reference TRBV5-1 and TRBJ1-2, is KAGVTQTPRYLIKTRGQQVTLSCSPISGHRSVSWYQQTPGQGLQFLFEYFSETQRNKGNFPGRFSGRQFSNSRSEMNVSTLELGDSALYLCASSSTLNGYTFGSGTRLTVV.

This clone occurred a few times. The chain carries TRBV30 and TRBJ1-4; D is uncertain. There are 16 residues in the CDR3. Germline V gene sequence: CDR1 GTSNPN, CDR2 SVGIG (reference sequence). Trimming left V 4 bases short and J 4 bases short, with 19 bases between. The CDR3 here is CAWKSRLGFGNEKLFF. DNA of the CDR3: TGTGCCTGGAAGAGCCGGCTAGGGTTTGGTAATGAAAAACTGTTTTTT.

This clone was recorded a few times. The chain combines TRBV19 with TRBJ2-1, with 7 positions matching TRBD2. Unmatched junction bases numbered 8, after V lost 3 bases and J lost 9 bases. The length of the CDR3 is 14 residues. The germline CDR1 and CDR2 sequences are LNHDA and SQIVND (reference sequence). The CDR3 protein is CASSISRGRSEQFF. Here the CDR3 DNA reads TGTGCCAGTAGTATTTCGCGGGGGAGGAGTGAGCAGTTCTTC.

This rearrangement joins TRBV6-1 to TRBJ2-1, with TRBD1 matching 8 bases. With V trimmed by 2 bases and J by 8 bases, 8 bases remained unmatched. The CDR3 covers 15 residues. CDR1 MNHNS and CDR2 SASEGT come from the germline V gene. Written as DNA, the CDR3 is TGTGCCAGCAGTGAACTAGGACAGGGTTGGGATGAGCAGTTCTTC. As protein: CASSELGQGWDEQFF.

The chain joins TRBV7-9 to TRBJ1-1; D is unclear. Germline V gene sequence: CDR1 SEHNR, CDR2 FQNEAQ (reference sequence). V was clipped by 6 bases and J by 1 base, with 9 bases between them. This CDR3 has 13 residues. The CDR3 spells CASSSPGNTEAFF. The CDR3, as DNA: TGTGCCAGCAGTTCACCTGGGAACACTGAAGCTTTCTTT.

This clone was found a few times. This chain uses TRBV30 with TRBJ1-5; D call uncertain. CDR3 length equals 12 residues. Trimming stripped 3 bases from V and 11 bases from J, with 14 bases between. Per germline, CDR1 GTSNPN and CDR2 SVGIG (reference sequence). CDR3 in DNA: TGTGCCTGGAGCGCCATAGGGTCAGCCCAGCATTTT. This gives the protein CAWSAIGSAQHF.

The J gene is TRBJ1-3, the V gene TRBV14; TRBD1 agrees at 7 bases. From germline, CDR1 is SGHDN and CDR2 FVKESK. V lost 2 bases and J lost 2; bases outside the gene matches: 0. The CDR3 contains 14 residues. This CDR3 is CASSQTGAGNTIYF. The CDR3 DNA sequence: TGTGCCAGCAGCCAAACAGGGGCTGGAAACACCATATATTTT.

The rearrangement uses TRBV7-8 and TRBJ2-2; D gene unclear. The germline gives CDR1 SGHVS, CDR2 FQNEAQ. The V end was cut by 10 bases, the J end by 11 bases, with 14 bases between. The CDR3 loop spans 11 amino acids. CDR3 nucleotide sequence: TGTGCCACCAGACCCCCTGGCGAGCTGTTTTTT. This codes for CATRPPGELFF.